This T cell receptor beta chain was recovered during a study of cytomegalovirus exposure and HLA in healthy donors. The PCR was carried out with 60 Vbeta primers and 13 Jbeta primers. Only in-frame clones appear in the TCRdb table, and some are missing; sequencing was by immunoSEQ multiplex PCR. Here the sample spans 150,000 to 200,000 clones, approximately 70% being singletons. V was trimmed by 2 bases and J by 6 bases, leaving 11 bases between them. The germline gives CDR1 GTSNPN, CDR2 SVGIG (reference sequence). The CDR3 consists of 14 residues. The origin of this receptor is a young woman in good health and CMV-seropositive. The chain is built from TRBV30 and TRBJ1-6; D gene unclear. The specimen sequenced was PBMCs. CDR3 DNA sequence: TGTGCCTGGAGTACCGGGTTTAGTAATTCACCCCTCCACTTT. Its translation: CAWSTGFSNSPLHF.